Shown below are 7 T cell receptor beta chains from a single sample sequenced in a study of OX40 agonist ivuxolimab in advanced cancers. The assay was immunoSEQ multiplex PCR, and TCRdb's table has in-frame clones only and misses some. The sample carries about 75,000 clones, around 87% recorded once. Sequenced material: CD4+ or CD8+ T cells sorted from blood, taken in a trial of the OX40 agonist ivuxolimab. Source of these receptors: an adult with an advanced solid tumor such as melanoma, head and neck, liver or kidney cancer.

Only one count was recorded for this clone. The rearrangement uses TRBV10-3 and TRBJ2-1, with D hard to call. Between the trimmed V and J ends, which lost 2 bases and 6 bases, there was a span of 5 bases. The CDR3 contains 12 residues. CDR1 ENHRY and CDR2 SYGVKD come from the germline V gene. The CDR3 is CAISEMSNEQFF. For the CDR3, the DNA is TGTGCCATCAGTGAGATGAGCAATGAGCAGTTCTTC.

This chain joins TRBV6-5 and TRBJ2-4; 7 nucleotides align to TRBD1. Germline V gene lookup returns CDR1 MNHEY and CDR2 SVGAGI. CDR3 length equals 11 residues. V shed 3 bases and J 15 bases; nucleotides not matched to a gene: 5. CDR3 in DNA: TGTGCCAGCAGTTATCAGGGACAGCTGTACTTC. Encoded protein: CASSYQGQLYF.

This chain connects TRBV12-5 to TRBJ2-1; TRBD2 matches at 9 bases. After removal of 3 bases from V and 5 bases from J, the junction contained 5 bases not matched to a gene. Germline V gene lookup returns CDR1 LGHNT and CDR2 FRNRAP. This CDR3 is built from 15 residues. The CDR3 sequence: CASGLGTSRNNEQFF. CDR3 bases: TGTGCTAGTGGTTTAGGGACTAGCCGAAACAATGAGCAGTTCTTC.

This chain uses TRBV28 with TRBJ2-3; TRBD1 matches 8 bases. V shed 8 bases and J 6 bases; nucleotides not matched to a gene: 10. The CDR3 sequence is 14 residues long. Germline-derived CDR1 and CDR2 are MDHEN and SYDVKM. CDR3 coding DNA: TGTGCCAGCGCCCGACAGGGGTCGGGCGATACGCAGTATTTT. Protein product: CASARQGSGDTQYF. Looking up the rest from reference TRBV28 and TRBJ2-3 gives the full variable domain: DVKVTQSSRYLVKRTGEKVFLECVQDMDHENMFWYRQDPGLGLRLIYFSYDVKMKEKGDIPEGYSVSREKKERFSLILESASTNQTSMYLCASARQGSGDTQYFGPGTRLTVL.

The gene calls are TRBV4-1 and TRBJ1-1; D remains unclear. With 0 bases removed from V and 7 bases from J, the gap between germline ends came to 6 bases. The CDR3 runs 12 residues. Germline CDR1 reads MGHRA; CDR2 reads YSYEKL. CDR3 DNA: TGCGCCAGCAGCCAAGATTTGGGTGAAGCTTTCTTT. Translated, it gives CASSQDLGEAFF.

This clone appeared once. V usage is TRBV7-2 and J usage is TRBJ2-5; possible D gene TRBD1, 6 bases. Germline V gives CDR1 SGHTA, CDR2 FQGNSA. V was cut by 5 bases and J by 2 bases, with 15 bases left in between. This CDR3 contains 15 residues. The CDR3 region has the DNA TGTGCCAGCAGCCCCCGGGACAAATTGCAAGAGACCCAGTACTTC. Translating it yields CASSPRDKLQETQYF. The full variable domain, its missing parts supplied by reference TRBV7-2 and TRBJ2-5, is GAGVSQSPSNKVTEKGKDVELRCDPISGHTALYWYRQSLGQGLEFLIYFQGNSAPDKSGLPSDRFSAERTGGSVSTLTIQRTQQEDSAVYLCASSPRDKLQETQYFGPGTRLLVL.

V usage is TRBV11-2 and J usage is TRBJ2-1, with 7 positions matching TRBD1. Trimming at V came to 4 bases and at J to 4 bases, leaving 7 bases not matched to a gene. Germline V gene lookup returns CDR1 SGHAT and CDR2 FQNNGV. CDR3 length: 15 residues. Here the CDR3 reads CASSSWTGLYNEQFF. As DNA, the CDR3 is TGTGCCAGCAGCTCCTGGACAGGTCTTTACAATGAGCAGTTCTTC.